The 20 T cell receptor beta chains below come from one sample, sequenced in a study of memory CD8 T cells in hepatitis C reinfection (dated by TCRdb to the late 2010s). The label giving this sample's time point can be read as: pre-reinfection, 55 to 20 weeks before reinfection detection. TCR sequencing was performed on the sorted cells directly ex vivo, without any in vitro expansion beforehand. Library preparation used the immunoSEQ multiplex PCR assay. TCRdb took this table from immuneACCESS and kept in-frame rearrangements with V and J called. Such tables lack part of the clones; where checked against another copy, unresolved V genes explain under half of the gap, and the rest is unexplained. The sample data list 50,000 or so clones, and roughly nine tenths of these were observed just once. 1% of the sample comes from the top ten. The source material was naive CD8+ T cells sorted from blood. This specimen's cell subset or site label, per the study, means: total naive CD8+CD45RO- T cells. The receptors originated from a man between 18 and 29 years old with hepatitis C virus infection.

This clone was seen only a few times. The chain links TRBV5-1 to TRBJ2-7; 8 bases line up with TRBD1. The length of the CDR3 is 14 residues. Trimming took 6 bases from V and 2 from J; bases not matched to a gene: 7. The germline V gene encodes CDR1 SGHRS and CDR2 YFSETQ. The CDR3 nucleotides are TGCGCCAGCACCCGACAGGGGTTAACCTACGAGCAGTACGTC. This translates into CASTRQGLTYEQYV.

V usage is TRBV27 and J usage is TRBJ2-6; D is unresolved. Germline CDR1 reads MNHEY; CDR2 reads SMNVEV (reference sequence). Trimming removed 4 bases at V and 0 bases at J, with 10 bases between. This CDR3 has 16 amino acids. CDR3 DNA: TGTGCCAGCAGTTCAGAGGTTCCCTCTGGGGCCAACGTCCTGACTTTC. Protein: CASSSEVPSGANVLTF.

The chain uses TRBV18 and TRBJ2-7, with D maybe TRBD1 (5 bases). The germline V gene encodes CDR1 KGHSH and CDR2 LQKENI. Trimming took 0 bases from V and 0 from J, leaving 12 bases between them. The CDR3 spans 16 residues. CDR3 amino acids: CASSPPTATSSYEQYF. The CDR3 bases are TGTGCCAGCTCACCACCGACAGCGACGAGCTCCTACGAGCAGTACTTC. Together with reference TRBV18 and TRBJ2-7, the CDR3 gives the full variable domain: NAGVMQNPRHLVRRRGQEARLRCSPMKGHSHVYWYRQLPEEGLKFMVYLQKENIIDESGMPKERFSAEFPKEGPSILRIQQVVRGDSAAYFCASSPPTATSSYEQYFGPGTRLTVT.

The rearrangement links TRBV9 to TRBJ1-5; unclear D gene. The germline V gene has CDR1 SGDLS and CDR2 YYNGEE. The CDR3 sequence is 15 residues long. Trimming shortened V by 5 bases and J by 0 bases, and 12 bases separated the two germline ends. The CDR3 DNA reads TGTGCCAGCAGTAGTGGAGTGGATAGCAATCAGCCCCAGCATTTT. It translates to CASSSGVDSNQPQHF. The variable domain in full, completed from reference TRBV9 and TRBJ1-5, reads DSGVTQTPKHLITATGQRVTLRCSPRSGDLSVYWYQQSLDQGLQFLIQYYNGEERAKGNILERFSAQQFPDLHSELNLSSLELGDSALYFCASSSGVDSNQPQHFGDGTRLSIL.

The J gene is TRBJ1-5, the V gene TRBV6-5, with 7 bases lining up with TRBD1. Trimming at V came to 2 bases and at J to 6 bases, leaving 4 bases not matched to a gene. This CDR3 comprises 14 residues. Germline V gives CDR1 MNHEY, CDR2 SVGAGI. CDR3 nucleotide sequence: TGTGCCAGCAGTTACCAGGGGGTGGGTCAGCCCCAGCATTTT. The encoded protein is CASSYQGVGQPQHF.

J is TRBJ2-1 and V is TRBV13; 9 bases map to TRBD2. Germline CDR1 is PRHDT and CDR2 is FYEKMQ (reference sequence). The V and J ends lost 1 base and 6 bases, in that order; junction bases with no gene match: 7. This CDR3 is 16 amino acids long. The CDR3 nucleotides read TGTGCCAGCAGCTTAGCTGGCGGGAGGGGCGGCAATGAGCAGTTCTTC. It specifies CASSLAGGRGGNEQFF.

The CDR3 region has the DNA TGTGCCAGCAGTGACTCCCTAGCTCTTGGCTACAATGAGCAGTTCTTC. As protein: CASSDSLALGYNEQFF. This chain joins TRBV6-4 and TRBJ2-1, with TRBD2 as a possible D gene (5 bases). The germline gives CDR1 MRHNA, CDR2 SNTAGT. This CDR3 comprises 16 residues. The germline V and J ends were trimmed by 0 bases and 3 bases, with 12 bases remaining between them.

The V call is TRBV7-9, the J call TRBJ2-7, with D maybe TRBD1 (5 bases). V lost 5 bases and J lost 1, with 9 bases in between. The CDR3 extends over 13 amino acids. Germline assignment: CDR1 SEHNR and CDR2 FQNEAQ (reference sequence). The CDR3 DNA sequence: TGTGCCAGCAGCATAGGGGCTTCCTACGAGCAGTACTTC. Protein product: CASSIGASYEQYF.

The chain couples TRBV27 to TRBJ1-1, with a weak D call TRBD1 (5 bases). V lost 4 bases, J lost 5 bases, and 14 bases lay in between. The CDR3 length is 14 residues. Germline V lookup: CDR1 MNHEY, CDR2 SMNVEV (reference sequence). The CDR3 spells CASSSGWGGTEAFF. The CDR3 DNA is TGTGCCAGCAGTTCCGGGTGGGGGGGGACTGAAGCTTTCTTT.

This chain uses TRBV9 with TRBJ2-1; 10 bases match TRBD1. This CDR3 is built from 16 residues. The germline V gene encodes CDR1 SGDLS and CDR2 YYNGEE. V shed 3 bases and J 6 bases; nucleotides not matched to a gene: 9. The CDR3 loop is CASSEDGTGVGNEQFF. The CDR3 DNA reads as TGTGCCAGCAGCGAGGACGGGACAGGGGTTGGCAATGAGCAGTTCTTC.

The chain recombines TRBV19 with TRBJ2-1; no clear D gene. The CDR3 is 15 amino acids. Trimming took 1 base from V and 2 from J, leaving 9 bases between them. In germline, CDR1 is LNHDA, CDR2 SQIVND (reference sequence). CDR3 bases: TGTGCCAGTAGTATAGGTGGAGCGCCCTACAATGAGCAGTTCTTC. Encoded protein: CASSIGGAPYNEQFF.

J is TRBJ2-1 and V is TRBV6-5, with no clear D. The CDR3 is 12 amino acids. Germline CDR1 and CDR2: MNHEY and SVGAGI. Trimming left V 5 bases short and J 8 bases short, with 10 bases between. CDR3 in amino acids: CASSPNSDEQFF. CDR3 coding DNA: TGTGCCAGCAGTCCCAATTCGGATGAGCAGTTCTTC.

The chain has TRBV28 and TRBJ2-7; 9 bases match TRBD1. Per the germline V gene, CDR1 is MDHEN and CDR2 is SYDVKM. This CDR3 comprises 13 residues. V shed 8 bases, J shed 4 bases, and the junction held 6 bases outside the gene matches. CDR3 amino acids: CASQGQGQYEQYF. CDR3 nucleotide sequence: TGTGCCAGCCAGGGACAGGGACAATACGAGCAGTACTTC.

In this sample, this clone turned up once. The chain has TRBV28 and TRBJ2-1; D might be TRBD1 (5 bases). CDR1 MDHEN and CDR2 SYDVKM come from the germline V gene. V gave up 7 bases and J gave up 0 bases, with 10 bases separating them. This CDR3 contains 14 residues. CDR3 loop: CASTTGASYNEQFF. In DNA form, the CDR3 reads TGTGCCAGCACCACTGGGGCCTCCTACAATGAGCAGTTCTTC.

The CDR3 here is CASSSPSGQLSYEQYV. The CDR3 coding sequence is TGTGCCAGCAGCTCTCCCTCCGGACAGCTCTCCTACGAGCAGTACGTC. The chain joins TRBV7-8 to TRBJ2-7; a weak D match, TRBD1 (6 bases). The CDR3 totals 16 residues. Germline CDR1 is SGHVS and CDR2 is FQNEAQ. The V end was cut by 4 bases, the J end by 0 bases, with 16 bases between.

There are a few counts of this clone. This rearrangement joins TRBV6-6 to TRBJ1-1; D gene uncertain. V was cut by 0 bases and J by 1 base, with 9 bases left in between. This CDR3 region has 15 residues. Per the germline V gene, CDR1 is MNHNY and CDR2 is SVGAGI (reference sequence). CDR3 coding DNA: TGTGCCAGCAGTTACTCGTCCGGGAGGAACACTGAAGCTTTCTTT. This codes for CASSYSSGRNTEAFF.

The rearrangement links TRBV5-8 to TRBJ2-5, with TRBD1 matching over 11 bases. There are 15 residues in the CDR3. The V gene end was trimmed by 5 bases and the J gene end by 5 bases; junction bases not matched to a gene: 8. The germline gives CDR1 SGHTS, CDR2 YDEGEE. The DNA for the CDR3 is TGTGCCAGCAGGAGGACAGGGGGCTTAGGGGAGACCCAGTACTTC. Translation gives CASRRTGGLGETQYF.

The chain has TRBV28 and TRBJ2-1, with 7 bases fitting TRBD2. This CDR3 has 12 amino acids. Germline V gives CDR1 MDHEN, CDR2 SYDVKM. Trimming cost V 3 bases and J 13 bases; bases outside gene matches: 6. The CDR3 reads CASSLGSGRQFF. In nucleotides, the CDR3 is TGTGCCAGCAGTTTGGGTAGCGGGCGTCAGTTCTTC.

The chain joins TRBV6-6 to TRBJ2-5, with D maybe TRBD1 (6 bases). From germline, CDR1 is MNHNY and CDR2 SVGAGI (reference sequence). This CDR3 is built from 14 residues. V lost 2 bases to trimming and J lost 11 bases, with 18 bases between them. The CDR3 protein is CASSYGTPFEEQYF. CDR3 sequence (DNA): TGTGCCAGCAGTTACGGGACACCCTTTGAGGAGCAGTACTTC.

The rearrangement links TRBV7-9 to TRBJ2-5; TRBD2 matches 9 bases. Germline assignment: CDR1 SEHNR and CDR2 FQNEAQ (reference sequence). V shed 7 bases and J 5 bases; nucleotides not matched to a gene: 8. The CDR3 sequence is 14 residues long. CDR3 loop: CASIPRGGRETQYF. The CDR3 DNA follows: TGTGCCAGCATTCCGCGGGGGGGTCGCGAGACCCAGTACTTC.